The T cell receptor (beta chain) under discussion was sequenced for a study of graft-versus-host responses after intestinal transplantation. V dropped 4 bases and J dropped 0 bases, with 9 bases sitting between them. Germline assignment: CDR1 SNHLY and CDR2 FYNNEI. The CDR3 contains 15 residues. Responders (approximately 200,000, CFSE-labeled) met approximately 200,000 stimulators that were irradiated and violet-dye-labeled. TCRdb's table, derived via immunoSEQ multiplex PCR, lists solely in-frame clones and lacks some. The sample carries roughly 5,000 clones, about 30% recorded once. This clone occurred a few times.

The specimen was alloreactive CD4+ T cells from a mixed lymphocyte reaction culture, collected before intestinal transplant. Sample subset: CFSE-low proliferating T cells sorted from roughly six-day pre-transplant mixed lymphocyte reaction (GvH or HvG direction). The V call is TRBV2, the J call TRBJ1-4, with no clear D. The TCR was taken from a human patient who received an intestinal transplant. This chain's CDR3 is CASSVSSATNEKLFF. The CDR3 DNA sequence: TGTGCCAGCAGTGTATCGTCGGCAACTAATGAAAAACTGTTTTTT.